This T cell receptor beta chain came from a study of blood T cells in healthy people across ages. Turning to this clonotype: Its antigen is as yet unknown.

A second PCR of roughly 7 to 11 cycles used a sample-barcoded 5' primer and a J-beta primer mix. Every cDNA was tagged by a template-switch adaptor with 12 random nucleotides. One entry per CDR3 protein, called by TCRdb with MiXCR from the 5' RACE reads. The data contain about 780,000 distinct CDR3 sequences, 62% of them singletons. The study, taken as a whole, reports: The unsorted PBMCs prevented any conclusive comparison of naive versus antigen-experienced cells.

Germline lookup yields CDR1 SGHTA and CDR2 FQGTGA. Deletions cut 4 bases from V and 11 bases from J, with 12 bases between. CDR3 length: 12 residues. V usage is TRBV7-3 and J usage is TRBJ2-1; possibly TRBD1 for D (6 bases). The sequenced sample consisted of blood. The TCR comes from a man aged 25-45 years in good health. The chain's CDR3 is CASSSDSIQQFF. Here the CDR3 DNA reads TGTGCCAGCAGCTCGGACAGTATTCAGCAGTTCTTC.